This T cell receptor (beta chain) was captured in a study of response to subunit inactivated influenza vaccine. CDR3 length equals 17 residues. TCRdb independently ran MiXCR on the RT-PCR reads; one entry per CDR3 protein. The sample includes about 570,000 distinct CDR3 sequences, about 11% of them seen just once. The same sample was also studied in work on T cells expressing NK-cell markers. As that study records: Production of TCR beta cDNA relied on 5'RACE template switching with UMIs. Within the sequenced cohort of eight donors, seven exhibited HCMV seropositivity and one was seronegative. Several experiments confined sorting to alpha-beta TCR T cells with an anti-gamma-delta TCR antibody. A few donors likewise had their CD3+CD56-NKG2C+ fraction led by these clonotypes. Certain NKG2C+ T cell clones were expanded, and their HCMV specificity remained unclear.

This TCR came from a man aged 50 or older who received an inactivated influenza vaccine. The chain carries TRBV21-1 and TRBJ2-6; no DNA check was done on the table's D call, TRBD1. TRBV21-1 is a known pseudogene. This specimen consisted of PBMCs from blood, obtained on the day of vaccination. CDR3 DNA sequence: TGTGCCAGCAGCCCATACTTGACAGGGTCTGGGGCCAACGTCCTGACTTTC. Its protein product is CASSPYLTGSGANVLTF.